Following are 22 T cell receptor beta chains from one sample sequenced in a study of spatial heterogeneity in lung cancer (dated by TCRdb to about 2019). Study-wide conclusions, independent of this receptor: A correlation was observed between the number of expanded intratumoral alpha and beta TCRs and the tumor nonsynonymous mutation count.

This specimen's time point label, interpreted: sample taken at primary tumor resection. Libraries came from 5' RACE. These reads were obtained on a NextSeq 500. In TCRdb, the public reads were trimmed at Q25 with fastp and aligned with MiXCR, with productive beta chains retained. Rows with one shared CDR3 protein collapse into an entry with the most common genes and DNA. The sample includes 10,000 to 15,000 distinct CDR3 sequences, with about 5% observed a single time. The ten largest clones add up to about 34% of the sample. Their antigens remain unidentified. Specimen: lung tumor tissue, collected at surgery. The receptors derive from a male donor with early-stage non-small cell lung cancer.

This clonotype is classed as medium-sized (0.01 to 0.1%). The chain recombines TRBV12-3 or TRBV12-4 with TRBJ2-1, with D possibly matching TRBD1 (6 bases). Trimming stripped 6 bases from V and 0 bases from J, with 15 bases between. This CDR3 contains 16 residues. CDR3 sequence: CASRRPTGSSYNEQFF. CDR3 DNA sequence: TGTGCCAGCAGACGACCTACAGGGAGCTCCTACAATGAGCAGTTCTTC.

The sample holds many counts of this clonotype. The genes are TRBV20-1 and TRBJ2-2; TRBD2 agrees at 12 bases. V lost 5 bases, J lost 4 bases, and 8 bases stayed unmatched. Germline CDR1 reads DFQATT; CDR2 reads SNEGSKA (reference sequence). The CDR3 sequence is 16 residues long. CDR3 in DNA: TGCAGTGCTGTCTCTAGCGGGAGGGCCTTCACCGGGGAGCTGTTTTTT. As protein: CSAVSSGRAFTGELFF.

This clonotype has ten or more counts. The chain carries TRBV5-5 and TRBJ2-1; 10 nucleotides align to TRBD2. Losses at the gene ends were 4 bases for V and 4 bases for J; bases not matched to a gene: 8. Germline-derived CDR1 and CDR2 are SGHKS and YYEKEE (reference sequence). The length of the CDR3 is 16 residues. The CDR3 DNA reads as TGTGCCAGCAGCCGTACCGGGACTAGCGCTTACAATGAGCAGTTCTTC. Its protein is CASSRTGTSAYNEQFF.

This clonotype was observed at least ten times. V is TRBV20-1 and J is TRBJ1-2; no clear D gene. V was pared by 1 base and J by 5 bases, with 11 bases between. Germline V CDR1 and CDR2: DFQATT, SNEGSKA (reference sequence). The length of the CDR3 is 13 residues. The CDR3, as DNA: TGCAGTGCTAGAGCGGACGCACTGTATGGCTACACCTTC. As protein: CSARADALYGYTF.

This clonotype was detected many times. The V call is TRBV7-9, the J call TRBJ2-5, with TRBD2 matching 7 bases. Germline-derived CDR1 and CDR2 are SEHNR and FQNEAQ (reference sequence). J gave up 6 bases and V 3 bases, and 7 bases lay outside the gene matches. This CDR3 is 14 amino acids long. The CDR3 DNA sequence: TGTGCCAGCAGCTTGAGCGGGGCCGCTCAGACCCAGTACTTC. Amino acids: CASSLSGAAQTQYF.

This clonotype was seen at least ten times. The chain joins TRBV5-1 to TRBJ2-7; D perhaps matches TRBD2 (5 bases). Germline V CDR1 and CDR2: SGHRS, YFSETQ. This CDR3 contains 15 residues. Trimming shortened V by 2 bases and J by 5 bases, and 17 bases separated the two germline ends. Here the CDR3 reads CASSFGPERVHEQYV. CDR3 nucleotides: TGCGCCAGCAGCTTCGGACCGGAGAGGGTCCACGAGCAGTACGTC.

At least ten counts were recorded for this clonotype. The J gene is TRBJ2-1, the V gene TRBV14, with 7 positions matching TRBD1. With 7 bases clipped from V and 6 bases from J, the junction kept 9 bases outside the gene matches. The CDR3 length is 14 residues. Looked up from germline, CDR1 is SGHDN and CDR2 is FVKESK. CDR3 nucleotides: TGTGCCAGCACAGCCTTGACAGGGCGCAATGAGCAGTTCTTC. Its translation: CASTALTGRNEQFF. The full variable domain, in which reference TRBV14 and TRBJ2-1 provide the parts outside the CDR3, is EAGVTQFPSHSVIEKGQTVTLRCDPISGHDNLYWYRRVMGKEIKFLLHFVKESKQDESGMPNNRFLAERTGGTYSTLKVQPAELEDSGVYFCASTALTGRNEQFFGPGTRLTVL.

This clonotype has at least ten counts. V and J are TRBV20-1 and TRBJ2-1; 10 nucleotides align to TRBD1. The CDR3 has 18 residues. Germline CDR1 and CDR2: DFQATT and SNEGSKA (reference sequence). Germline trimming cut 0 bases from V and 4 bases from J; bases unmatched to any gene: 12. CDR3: CSARDYKQTGGKYNEQFF. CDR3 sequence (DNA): TGCAGTGCTAGAGATTACAAACAGACAGGGGGCAAGTACAATGAGCAGTTCTTC.

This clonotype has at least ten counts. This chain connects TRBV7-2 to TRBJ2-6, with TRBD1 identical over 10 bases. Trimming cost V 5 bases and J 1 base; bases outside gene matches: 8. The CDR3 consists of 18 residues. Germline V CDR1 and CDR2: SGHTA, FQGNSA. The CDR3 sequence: CASSPGTGVVSGANVLTF. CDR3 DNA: TGTGCCAGCAGCCCAGGGACAGGGGTGGTTTCTGGGGCCAACGTCCTGACTTTC.

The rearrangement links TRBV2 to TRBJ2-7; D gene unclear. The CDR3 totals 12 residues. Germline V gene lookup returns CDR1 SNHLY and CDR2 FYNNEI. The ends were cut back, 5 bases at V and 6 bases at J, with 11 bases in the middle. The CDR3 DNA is TGTGCCAGCAGTCCCAGGATTTTCGAGCAGTACTTC. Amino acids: CASSPRIFEQYF. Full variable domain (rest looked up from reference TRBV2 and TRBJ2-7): EPEVTQTPSHQVTQMGQEVILRCVPISNHLYFYWYRQILGQKVEFLVSFYNNEISEKSEIFDDQFSVERPDGSNFTLKIRSTKLEDSAMYFCASSPRIFEQYFGPGTRLTVT.

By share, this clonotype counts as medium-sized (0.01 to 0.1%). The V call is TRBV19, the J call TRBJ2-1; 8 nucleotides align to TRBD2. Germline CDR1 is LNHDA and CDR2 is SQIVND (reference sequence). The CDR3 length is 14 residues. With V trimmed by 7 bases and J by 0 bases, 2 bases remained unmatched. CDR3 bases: TGTGCCAGTATGGCGGGGGGCTCCTACAATGAGCAGTTCTTC. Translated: CASMAGGSYNEQFF.

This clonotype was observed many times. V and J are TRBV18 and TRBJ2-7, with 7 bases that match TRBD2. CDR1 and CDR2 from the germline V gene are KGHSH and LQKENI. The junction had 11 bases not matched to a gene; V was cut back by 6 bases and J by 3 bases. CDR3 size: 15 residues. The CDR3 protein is CASSPGGGRSYEQYF. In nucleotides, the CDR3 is TGTGCCAGCTCCCCTGGGGGGGGAAGGAGCTACGAGCAGTACTTC.

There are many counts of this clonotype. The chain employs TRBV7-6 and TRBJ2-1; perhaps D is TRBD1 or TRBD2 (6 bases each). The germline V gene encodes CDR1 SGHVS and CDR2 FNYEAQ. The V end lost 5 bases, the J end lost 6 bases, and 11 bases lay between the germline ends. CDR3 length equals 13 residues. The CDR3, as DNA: TGTGCCAGCAGCCCTGGGGGGCCCAATGAGCAGTTCTTC. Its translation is CASSPGGPNEQFF.

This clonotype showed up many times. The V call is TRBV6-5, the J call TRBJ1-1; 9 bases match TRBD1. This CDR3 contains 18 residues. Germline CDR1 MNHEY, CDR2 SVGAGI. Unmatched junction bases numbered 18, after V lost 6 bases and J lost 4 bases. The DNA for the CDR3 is TGTGCCAGCAGACCCCGACCGGGACAGGGCAGGTGGGGCACTGAAGCTTTCTTT. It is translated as CASRPRPGQGRWGTEAFF.

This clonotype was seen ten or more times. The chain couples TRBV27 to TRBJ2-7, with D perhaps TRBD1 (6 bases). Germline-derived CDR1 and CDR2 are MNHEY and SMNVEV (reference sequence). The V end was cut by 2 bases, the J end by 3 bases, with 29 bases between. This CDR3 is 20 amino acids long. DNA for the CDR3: TGTGCCAGCAGTTTAATGGTCGACGGCGGTCCGGGACACCGATTCTACGAGCAGTACGTC. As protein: CASSLMVDGGPGHRFYEQYV.

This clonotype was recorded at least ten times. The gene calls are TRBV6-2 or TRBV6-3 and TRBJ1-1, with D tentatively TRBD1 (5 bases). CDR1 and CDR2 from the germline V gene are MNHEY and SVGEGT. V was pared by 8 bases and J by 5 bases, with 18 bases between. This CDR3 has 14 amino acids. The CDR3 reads CASLRDPTGTEAFF. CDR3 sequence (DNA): TGTGCCAGCCTGCGGGACCCGACGGGAACTGAAGCTTTCTTT.

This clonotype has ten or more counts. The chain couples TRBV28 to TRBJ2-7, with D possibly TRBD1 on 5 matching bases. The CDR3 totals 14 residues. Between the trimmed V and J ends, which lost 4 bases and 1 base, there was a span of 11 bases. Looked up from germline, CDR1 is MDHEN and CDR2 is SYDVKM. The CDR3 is CASSSSRGSYEQYF. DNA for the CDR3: TGTGCCAGCAGTTCGTCTAGGGGATCCTACGAGCAGTACTTC.

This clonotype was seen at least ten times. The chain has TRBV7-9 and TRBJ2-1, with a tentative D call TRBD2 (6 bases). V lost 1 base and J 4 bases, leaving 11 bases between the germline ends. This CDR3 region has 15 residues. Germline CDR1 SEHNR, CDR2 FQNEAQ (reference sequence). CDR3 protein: CASSLGDSGYNEQFF. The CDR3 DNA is TGTGCCAGCAGCTTAGGTGATAGCGGTTACAATGAGCAGTTCTTC.

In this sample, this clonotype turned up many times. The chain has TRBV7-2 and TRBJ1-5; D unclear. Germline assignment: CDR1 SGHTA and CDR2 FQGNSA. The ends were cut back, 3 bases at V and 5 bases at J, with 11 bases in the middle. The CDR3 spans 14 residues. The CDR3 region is CASSLAGSDQPQHF. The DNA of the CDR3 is TGTGCCAGCAGCTTGGCAGGTAGTGATCAGCCCCAGCATTTT. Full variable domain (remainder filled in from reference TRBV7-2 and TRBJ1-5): GAGVSQSPSNKVTEKGKDVELRCDPISGHTALYWYRQSLGQGLEFLIYFQGNSAPDKSGLPSDRFSAERTGGSVSTLTIQRTQQEDSAVYLCASSLAGSDQPQHFGDGTRLSIL.

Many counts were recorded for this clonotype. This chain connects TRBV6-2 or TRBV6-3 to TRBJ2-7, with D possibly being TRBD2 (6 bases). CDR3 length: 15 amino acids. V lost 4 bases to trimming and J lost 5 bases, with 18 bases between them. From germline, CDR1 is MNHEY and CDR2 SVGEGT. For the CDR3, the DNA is TGTGCCAGCAGTTCCCCCGGGGGAAGGATCGACGAGCAGTACTTC. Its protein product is CASSSPGGRIDEQYF.

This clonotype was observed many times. The CDR3 reads CASRLGAYGYTF. CDR3 DNA: TGCGCCAGCAGATTAGGGGCCTATGGCTACACCTTC. The chain is built from TRBV5-1 and TRBJ1-2, with D tentatively TRBD1 (5 bases). The V and J ends lost 5 bases and 4 bases respectively, with 9 bases between them. The CDR3 is 12 residues long. Germline V CDR1 and CDR2: SGHRS, YFSETQ.

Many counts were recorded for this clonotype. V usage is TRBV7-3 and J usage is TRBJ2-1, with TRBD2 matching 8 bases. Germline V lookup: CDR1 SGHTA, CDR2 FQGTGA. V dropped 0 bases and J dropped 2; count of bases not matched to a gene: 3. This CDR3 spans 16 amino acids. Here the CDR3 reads CASSLTAGEAYNEQFF. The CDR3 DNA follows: TGTGCCAGCAGCTTAACAGCGGGAGAGGCCTACAATGAGCAGTTCTTC.